This TCR beta chain stems from a study of OX40 agonist ivuxolimab in advanced cancers. Overall study context: Having had anti-PD-1, anti-PD-L1 or anti-CTLA-4 therapy before was allowed, and 40% to 45% had some. Study conclusions and caveats: Also showing low normalized T-cell clonal expansion were some of the nonresponders.

Sequencing used immunoSEQ multiplex PCR; TCRdb keeps in-frame clones, though not all of them. In the table there are 50,000 to 70,000 clones, just over 85% of which are singletons. This CDR3 spans 14 amino acids. Germline assignment: CDR1 SGHRS and CDR2 YFSETQ. Unmatched junction bases numbered 5, after V lost 0 bases and J lost 6 bases. Autoimmune disease history or systemic immunosuppression led to patient exclusion. With baseline, cycle 4 day 1, and cycle 7 day 1 as timepoints, blood was sampled. Details on this clone: What it binds is not known.

The chain couples TRBV5-1 to TRBJ1-2; 7 bases map to TRBD1. This clonotype originated in an adult with an advanced solid tumor such as melanoma, head and neck, liver or kidney cancer. This specimen was CD4+ or CD8+ T cells sorted from blood, taken in a trial of the OX40 agonist ivuxolimab. This CDR3 is CASSLALTGNGYTF. In DNA form, the CDR3 reads TGCGCCAGCAGCTTGGCCTTGACAGGGAATGGCTACACCTTC.